This T cell receptor (beta chain) was recorded in a study of chemoradiotherapy in HPV16-positive cancers. Looking at the study overall: Functional T-cell assays on two HPV16-positive patients' cells defined candidate HPV-specific clones and common TCR motifs. Study-level findings and limits: Non-HPV-specific T cells did not expand in tumors during treatment, whereas candidate HPV-specific clones and E7-related motifs did.

Samples were taken several times over chemoradiotherapy. A note on this clone: Its antigen is unidentified.

Sequencing was performed with immunoSEQ multiplex PCR; in TCRdb, only in-frame clones are kept and a portion is missing. In the table there are around 20,000 clones, about 90% of which are singletons. CDR1 and CDR2 (germline): SGHTA, FQGTGA. The ends were cut back, 5 bases at V and 4 bases at J, with 8 bases in the middle. CDR3 length: 12 residues. V usage is TRBV7-3 and J usage is TRBJ1-1; D not certain. This TCR was recovered from a human donor with HPV-associated anogenital cancer. Material: blood, obtained from a patient who underwent chemoradiotherapy. The CDR3: CASSPDGTEAFF. CDR3 DNA sequence: TGTGCCAGCAGCCCGGATGGCACTGAAGCTTTCTTT.